This entry features one TCR beta chain sequence. What it binds is unknown. The PCR had 60 Vbeta and 13 Jbeta primers. Authors' data handling: An analysis performed later counted 74 million or so unique TCR beta chains (around 11 million of them shared). Libraries were prepared by immunoSEQ multiplex PCR; TCRdb keeps only in-frame clonotypes and omits some of them. V, J and clone size are taken as reported in that table, and D and trimming were inferred from the DNA itself. The sample contains 120,000 to 150,000 clones, around 73% of which appear only once. The data belong to a study of cytomegalovirus exposure and HLA in healthy donors. Points from the study as a whole: Among CMV-associated TCR beta chains, most appeared HLA-restricted in a later analysis. Association with HLA alleles at 0.05 false discovery rate was found for 16,951 TCR beta sequences in a later analysis. Later analysis identified several of the most significant clusters that appeared linked to common viral pathogens.

Germline assignment: CDR1 GTSNPN and CDR2 SVGIG (reference sequence). V shed 4 bases, J shed 7 bases, and the junction held 17 bases outside the gene matches. This CDR3 is built from 17 residues. Sequences were obtained from PBMCs. The source is a woman between 18 and 29 years old in good health and CMV-seronegative. The V gene is TRBV30, the J gene TRBJ1-4; 8 bases map to TRBD1. CDR3 region: CAWTQGATAGVGEKLFF. DNA for the CDR3: TGTGCCTGGACCCAGGGGGCGACGGCGGGGGTAGGTGAAAAACTGTTTTTT. Variable domain in full (rest from reference TRBV30 and TRBJ1-4): SQTIHQWPATLVQPVGSPLSLECTVEGTSNPNLYWYRQAAGRGLQLLFYSVGIGQISSEVPQNLSASRPQDRQFILSSKKLLLSDSGFYLCAWTQGATAGVGEKLFFGSGTQLSVL.